The sequence of this T cell receptor (beta chain) was determined in a study of type 1 and type 2 diabetes patients. Genomic DNA was the PCR template. Multiplex PCR with 30 forward and 13 reverse primers amplified the TCR beta CDR3. TCRdb re-derived calls from the multiplex PCR reads in MiXCR, one entry per CDR3 protein. The sample contains about 270,000 distinct CDR3 sequences, 45% to 60% of which appear only once. Germline V gene sequence: CDR1 LGHNA, CDR2 YNFKEQ. Trimming removed 4 bases from V and 5 bases from J; junction bases left unmatched: 15. This CDR3 has 17 amino acids. The sequence came from a man between 18 and 29 years old with type 2 diabetes. The rearrangement joins TRBV4-2 to TRBJ2-5, with 8 bases matching TRBD2. The sequencing input was peripheral blood mononuclear cells (PBMCs). The CDR3 region is CASSLGISGDTSETQYF. The CDR3 bases are TGTGCCAGCAGCCTCGGTATTAGCGGGGACACCAGTGAGACCCAGTACTTC.